These T cell receptor beta chains were read from a single sample in a study of blood T cell repertoires in COVID-19. Assay: immunoSEQ multiplex PCR; the TCRdb copy retains only in-frame clones and omits some. The sample contains around 140,000 clones, over 70% of which appear only once. The sequencing input was peripheral blood. The receptor source for this set is a man aged 50-60 years with active COVID-19. Each CDR3 is given with its conserved first and last residue. The D gene is left open where the match is weak. Part of the rows lack a size; the others show once, few, many or a class for expanded clones.

V	size	J	D	CDR3	DNA
TRBV10-2	-	TRBJ2-3	TRBD1	CASSEGDRLPSTQYF	TGCGCCAGCAGTGAAGGGGACAGGCTTCCGTCCACGCAGTATTTT
TRBV6-5	-	TRBJ2-3	TRBD2	CASRAGGTQYF	TGTGCCAGCAGAGCCGGGGGGACGCAGTATTTT
TRBV7-9	-	TRBJ1-1	TRBD1	CASSSKTGTEAFF	TGTGCCAGCAGCTCCAAGACAGGGACTGAAGCTTTCTTT
TRBV9	-	TRBJ2-1	TRBD2	CASSSSGASSYNEQFF	TGTGCCAGCTCGTCCAGCGGGGCGAGCTCCTACAATGAGCAGTTCTTC
TRBV6-5	-	TRBJ1-2	-	CASRKTGGNYGYTF	TGTGCCAGCAGGAAGACAGGTGGAAACTATGGCTACACCTTC
TRBV7-6	-	TRBJ2-6	TRBD1	CASSPRPGTGRAHSGANVLTF	TGTGCCAGCAGCCCCCGTCCCGGGACAGGGAGGGCCCACTCTGGGGCCAACGTCCTGACTTTC
TRBV7-2	-	TRBJ1-2	-	CASSLGVYGYTF	TGTGCCAGCAGCTTAGGCGTGTATGGCTACACCTTC
TRBV6-4	-	TRBJ1-1	-	CARANTEAFF	TGTGCCAGGGCCAACACTGAAGCTTTCTTT
TRBV6-1	few	TRBJ1-5	TRBD1	CASSALPGRTGPYSNQPQHF	TGTGCCAGCAGTGCCCTACCCGGAAGGACAGGACCCTATAGCAATCAGCCCCAGCATTTT
TRBV9	-	TRBJ2-3	-	CASSVEGGLSSLNF	TGTGCCAGCAGCGTAGAAGGTGGACTCAGCTCGCTGAATTTT
TRBV9	-	TRBJ1-2	TRBD1	CASSARDRGQDYGYTF	TGTGCCAGCAGCGCCCGGGACAGGGGGCAGGACTATGGCTACACCTTC
TRBV7-2	-	TRBJ2-7	TRBD2	CASSLRETSASYEQYF	TGTGCCAGCAGCCTTCGTGAGACTAGCGCTTCCTACGAGCAGTACTTC
TRBV18	-	TRBJ1-1	TRBD1	CASSPLSGPVSQGLNTEAFF	TGTGCCAGCTCACCATTGAGTGGCCCTGTTTCACAGGGGTTGAACACTGAAGCTTTCTTT
TRBV19	-	TRBJ2-3	TRBD2	CASSNKRGPYPETQYF	TGTGCCAGTAGTAACAAGCGGGGACCCTATCCCGAGACGCAGTATTTT
TRBV18	once	TRBJ2-5	-	CASSPRQLQETQYF	TGTGCCAGCTCACCGAGACAGTTACAAGAGACCCAGTACTTC
TRBV9	once	TRBJ2-5	-	CASSVGGLGLPETQYF	TGTGCCAGCAGCGTAGGAGGGCTAGGCCTGCCAGAGACCCAGTACTTC
TRBV5-1	once	TRBJ2-2	-	CASSLEQNTGELFF	TGCGCCAGCAGCTTGGAGCAGAACACCGGGGAGCTGTTTTTT
TRBV7-3	-	TRBJ1-1	TRBD1	CASSSRQGEAFF	TGTGCCAGCAGCTCCCGACAGGGAGAAGCTTTCTTT
TRBV7-8	-	TRBJ2-7	-	CASSLWARELQEQYF	TGTGCCAGCAGCTTATGGGCCCGGGAGCTTCAGGAGCAGTACTTC
TRBV12-3/TRBV12-4	-	TRBJ2-1	-	CATGLVYNEQFF	TGTGCCACCGGACTGGTCTACAATGAGCAGTTCTTC
TRBV4-2	-	TRBJ2-3	-	CASSPRRTDTQYF	TGTGCCAGCAGTCCGAGGCGCACAGATACGCAGTATTTT
TRBV19	-	TRBJ2-5	-	CASTPTGLRETQYF	TGTGCCAGTACCCCGACAGGCCTGAGAGAGACCCAGTACTTC
TRBV18	-	TRBJ2-7	-	CASSDTYYEQYF	TGTGCCAGCTCCGATACTTATTACGAGCAGTACTTC
TRBV7-2	-	TRBJ1-2	TRBD1	CASSYPGGRGYGYTF	TGTGCCAGCAGTTACCCAGGGGGAAGGGGCTATGGCTACACCTTC
TRBV5-1	once	TRBJ2-3	TRBD1	CASSLAPTGTGSADTQYF	TGCGCCAGCAGCTTGGCCCCCACCGGGACAGGTAGCGCAGATACGCAGTATTTT
TRBV15	-	TRBJ2-7	-	CATSRDLKSYEQYF	TGTGCCACCAGCAGAGATTTGAAGAGCTACGAGCAGTACTTC
TRBV19	-	TRBJ1-6	-	CASSPTAGYPNSPLHF	TGTGCCAGTAGTCCGACCGCAGGGTACCCTAATTCACCCCTCCACTTT
TRBV5-1	-	TRBJ1-4	TRBD1	CASSLRGPGEKLFF	TGCGCCAGCAGCCTCAGGGGGCCAGGGGAAAAACTGTTTTTT
TRBV5-1	-	TRBJ2-3	-	CASSLAGGGDTQYF	TGCGCCAGCAGCTTGGCCGGTGGGGGCGATACGCAGTATTTT
TRBV20-1	once	TRBJ1-5	-	CSASFPGYNQPQHF	TGCAGTGCTAGTTTTCCAGGGTACAATCAGCCCCAGCATTTT
TRBV2	-	TRBJ1-1	-	CASRAARQNTEAFF	TGTGCCAGTCGCGCCGCGCGACAGAACACTGAAGCTTTCTTT
TRBV5-4	-	TRBJ2-7	TRBD1	CASSPQRGGPYEQYF	TGTGCCAGCAGCCCCCAGCGAGGGGGCCCCTACGAGCAGTACTTC
TRBV9	-	TRBJ1-4	-	CASSFHPGSTNEKLFF	TGTGCCAGCAGCTTCCACCCAGGATCAACTAATGAAAAACTGTTTTTT
TRBV6-8	-	TRBJ1-2	-	CASTQRRNYGYTF	TGTGCCAGCACCCAGAGGCGGAACTATGGCTACACCTTC
TRBV7-9	-	TRBJ1-2	-	CASSLGNTGSVFGYTF	TGTGCCAGCAGCTTAGGCAATACAGGGTCAGTTTTCGGCTACACCTTC
TRBV19	once	TRBJ2-1	-	CASSDTSFNEQFF	TGTGCCAGTAGTGACACTAGTTTCAATGAGCAGTTCTTC
TRBV5-1	once	TRBJ2-1	-	CASSATSGVSYNEQFF	TGCGCCAGCAGCGCTACCTCGGGGGTCTCCTACAATGAGCAGTTCTTC
TRBV30	-	TRBJ1-1	-	CAWGQNTEAFF	TGTGCCTGGGGTCAGAACACTGAAGCTTTCTTT
TRBV27	-	TRBJ1-3	TRBD1	CASSPGTGTGNTIYF	TGTGCCAGCAGTCCCGGGACAGGTACTGGAAACACCATATATTTT
TRBV14	-	TRBJ1-1	TRBD1	CASSHGTVNTEAFF	TGTGCCAGCAGCCACGGGACAGTGAACACTGAAGCTTTCTTT
TRBV27	-	TRBJ1-5	TRBD1	CASSLYRGNRNQPQHF	TGTGCCAGCAGTTTATACAGGGGGAATAGGAATCAGCCCCAGCATTTT
TRBV6-5	-	TRBJ1-6	-	CASRVSNSPLHF	TGTGCCAGCCGGGTGAGCAATTCACCCCTCCACTTT
TRBV19	-	TRBJ2-7	TRBD2	CATAAGGYYEQYF	TGTGCCACTGCAGCGGGAGGATACTACGAGCAGTACTTC
TRBV7-2	-	TRBJ1-1	TRBD1	CASSSSGTGTEAFF	TGTGCCAGCAGCTCATCCGGGACAGGCACTGAAGCTTTCTTT
TRBV14	-	TRBJ2-5	-	CASSQDGGWWGQETQYF	TGTGCCAGCAGCCAAGATGGGGGCTGGTGGGGCCAAGAGACCCAGTACTTC
TRBV19	few	TRBJ2-2	-	CASSLQVQNTGELFF	TGTGCCAGTAGTCTACAGGTCCAGAACACCGGGGAGCTGTTTTTT
TRBV2	-	TRBJ2-2	-	CASKENRDIGELFF	TGTGCCAGCAAGGAGAACAGGGATATCGGGGAGCTGTTTTTT
TRBV5-1	few	TRBJ2-7	TRBD1	CASSLEVTGYEQYF	TGCGCCAGCAGCTTGGAAGTGACAGGGTACGAGCAGTACTTC
TRBV6-5	-	TRBJ2-7	TRBD2	CASKLAGDPSYEQYF	TGTGCCAGCAAGTTGGCGGGGGACCCCTCCTACGAGCAGTACTTC
TRBV7-2	-	TRBJ1-4	-	CASSFGGYEKLFF	TGTGCCAGCAGCTTTGGAGGCTATGAAAAACTGTTTTTT
TRBV4-1	few	TRBJ1-2	-	CASSQVQKYHGYTF	TGCGCCAGCAGCCAAGTACAAAAATACCATGGCTACACCTTC
TRBV30	-	TRBJ2-5	TRBD1	CAWIITGGKTQYF	TGTGCCTGGATCATAACAGGGGGCAAGACCCAGTACTTC
TRBV7-8	-	TRBJ1-5	TRBD1	CASSRTGGGQPQHF	TGTGCCAGCAGCCGGACAGGGGGTGGTCAGCCCCAGCATTTT
TRBV5-1	-	TRBJ2-2	-	CASSLGTLNTGELFF	TGCGCCAGCAGCTTGGGGACACTGAACACCGGGGAGCTGTTTTTT
TRBV6-1	-	TRBJ1-6	-	CASSEQDRRSPLHF	TGTGCCAGCAGTGAACAGGACAGACGTTCACCCCTCCACTTT
TRBV6-5	-	TRBJ2-7	-	CASSYSPRNEQYF	TGTGCCAGCAGTTACTCGCCGAGGAACGAGCAGTACTTC
TRBV5-5	once	TRBJ1-5	-	CASSVNRAGPQHF	TGTGCCAGCAGCGTGAACAGGGCCGGGCCCCAGCATTTT